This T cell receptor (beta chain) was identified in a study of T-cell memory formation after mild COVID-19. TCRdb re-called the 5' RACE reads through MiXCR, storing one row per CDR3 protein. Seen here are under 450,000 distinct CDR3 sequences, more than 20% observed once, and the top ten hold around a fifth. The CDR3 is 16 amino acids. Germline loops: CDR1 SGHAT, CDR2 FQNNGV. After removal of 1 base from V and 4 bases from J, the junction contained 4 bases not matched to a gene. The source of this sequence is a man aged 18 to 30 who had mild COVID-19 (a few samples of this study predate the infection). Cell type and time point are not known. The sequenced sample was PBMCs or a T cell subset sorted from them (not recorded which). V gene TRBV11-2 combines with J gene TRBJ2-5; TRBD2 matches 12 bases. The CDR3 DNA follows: TGTGCCAGCAGCTTAGTACGGACTAGCGGGGTAGAGACCCAGTACTTC. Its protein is CASSLVRTSGVETQYF.